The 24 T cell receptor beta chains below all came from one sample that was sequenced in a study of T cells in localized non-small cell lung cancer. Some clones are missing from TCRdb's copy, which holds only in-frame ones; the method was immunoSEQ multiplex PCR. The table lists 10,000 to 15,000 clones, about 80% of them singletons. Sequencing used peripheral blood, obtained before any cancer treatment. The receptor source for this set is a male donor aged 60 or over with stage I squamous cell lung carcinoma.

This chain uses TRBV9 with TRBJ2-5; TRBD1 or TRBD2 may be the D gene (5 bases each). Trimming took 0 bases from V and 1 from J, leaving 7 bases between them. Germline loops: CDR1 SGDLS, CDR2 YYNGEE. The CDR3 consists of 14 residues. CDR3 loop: CASSVGDLQETQYF. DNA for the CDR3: TGTGCCAGCAGCGTAGGGGACCTCCAAGAGACCCAGTACTTC.

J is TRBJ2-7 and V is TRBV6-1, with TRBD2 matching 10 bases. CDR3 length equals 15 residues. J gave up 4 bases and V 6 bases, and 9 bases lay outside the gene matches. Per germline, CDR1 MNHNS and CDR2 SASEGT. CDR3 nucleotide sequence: TGTGCCAGCAGGGTAGCGGGAGGCCTTTCTTACGAGCAGTACTTC. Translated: CASRVAGGLSYEQYF.

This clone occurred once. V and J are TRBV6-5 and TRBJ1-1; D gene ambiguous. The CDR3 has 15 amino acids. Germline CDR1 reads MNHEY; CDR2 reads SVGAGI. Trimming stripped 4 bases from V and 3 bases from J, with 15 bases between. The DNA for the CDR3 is TGTGCCAGCAGTTCTCCTCTGGGTAGTGACACTGAAGCTTTCTTT. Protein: CASSSPLGSDTEAFF.

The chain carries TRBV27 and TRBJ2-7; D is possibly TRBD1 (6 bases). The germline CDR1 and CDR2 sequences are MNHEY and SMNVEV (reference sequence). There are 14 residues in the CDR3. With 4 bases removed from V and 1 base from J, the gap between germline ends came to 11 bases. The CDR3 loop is CASSWDTESYEQYF. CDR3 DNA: TGTGCCAGCAGTTGGGACACGGAATCCTACGAGCAGTACTTC.

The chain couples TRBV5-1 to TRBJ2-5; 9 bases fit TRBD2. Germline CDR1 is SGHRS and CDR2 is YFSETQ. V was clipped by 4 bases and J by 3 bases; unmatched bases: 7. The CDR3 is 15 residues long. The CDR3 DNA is TGCGCCAGCAGCCTCCCTAGCGGGATTAAAGAGACCCAGTACTTC. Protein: CASSLPSGIKETQYF.

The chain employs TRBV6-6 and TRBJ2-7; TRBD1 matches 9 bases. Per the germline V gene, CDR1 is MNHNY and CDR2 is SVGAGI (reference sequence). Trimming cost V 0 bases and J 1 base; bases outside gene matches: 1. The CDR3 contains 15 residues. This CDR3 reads CASSYSGTGSYEQYF. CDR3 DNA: TGTGCCAGCAGTTACTCGGGGACAGGGTCCTACGAGCAGTACTTC.

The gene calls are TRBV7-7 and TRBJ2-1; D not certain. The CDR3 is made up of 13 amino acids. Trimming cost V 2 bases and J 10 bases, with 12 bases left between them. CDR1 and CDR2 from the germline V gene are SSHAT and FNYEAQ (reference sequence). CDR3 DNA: TGTGCCAGCAGCTTAAGGGTGGAGACCGAGCAGTTCTTC. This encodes CASSLRVETEQFF. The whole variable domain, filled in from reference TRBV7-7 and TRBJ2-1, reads GAGVSQSPRYKVTKRGQDVTLRCDPISSHATLYWYQQALGQGPEFLTYFNYEAQPDKSGLPSDRFSAERPEGSISTLTIQRTEQRDSAMYRCASSLRVETEQFFGPGTRLTVL.

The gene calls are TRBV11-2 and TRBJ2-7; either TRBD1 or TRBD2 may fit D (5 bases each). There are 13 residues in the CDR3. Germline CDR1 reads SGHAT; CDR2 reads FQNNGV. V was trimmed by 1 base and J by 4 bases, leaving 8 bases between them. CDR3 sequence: CASSLGGGYEQYF. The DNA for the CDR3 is TGTGCCAGCAGCTTAGGGGGCGGGTACGAGCAGTACTTC.

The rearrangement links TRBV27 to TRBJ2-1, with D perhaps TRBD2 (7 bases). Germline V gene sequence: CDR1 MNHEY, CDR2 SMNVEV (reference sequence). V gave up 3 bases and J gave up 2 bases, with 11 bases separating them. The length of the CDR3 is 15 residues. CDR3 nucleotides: TGTGCCAGCAGTTTTGGCGGGGGCACCTACAATGAGCAGTTCTTC. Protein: CASSFGGGTYNEQFF.

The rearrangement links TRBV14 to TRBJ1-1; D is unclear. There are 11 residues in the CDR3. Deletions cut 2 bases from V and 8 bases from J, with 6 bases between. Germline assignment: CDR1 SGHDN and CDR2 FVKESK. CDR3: CASSQRGEAFF. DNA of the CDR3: TGTGCCAGCAGCCAACGGGGAGAAGCTTTCTTT. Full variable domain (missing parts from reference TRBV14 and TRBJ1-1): EAGVTQFPSHSVIEKGQTVTLRCDPISGHDNLYWYRRVMGKEIKFLLHFVKESKQDESGMPNNRFLAERTGGTYSTLKVQPAELEDSGVYFCASSQRGEAFFGQGTRLTVV.

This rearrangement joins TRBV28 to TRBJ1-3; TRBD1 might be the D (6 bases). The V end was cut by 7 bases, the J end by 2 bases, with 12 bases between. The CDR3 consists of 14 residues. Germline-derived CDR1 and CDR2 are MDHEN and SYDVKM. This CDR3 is CASTITGTGNTIYF. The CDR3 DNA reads TGTGCCAGCACTATAACAGGGACTGGAAACACCATATATTTT.

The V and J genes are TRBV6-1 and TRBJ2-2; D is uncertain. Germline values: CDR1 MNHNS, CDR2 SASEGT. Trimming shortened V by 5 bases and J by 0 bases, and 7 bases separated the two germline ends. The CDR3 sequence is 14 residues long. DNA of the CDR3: TGTGCCAGCAGTTGGCGACCGAACACCGGGGAGCTGTTTTTT. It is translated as CASSWRPNTGELFF.

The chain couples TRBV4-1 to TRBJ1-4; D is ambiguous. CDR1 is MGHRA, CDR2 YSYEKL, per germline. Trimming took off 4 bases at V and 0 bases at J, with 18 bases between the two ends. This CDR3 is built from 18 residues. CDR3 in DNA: TGCGCCAGCAGCCTACGACTCGACCCCCTAGCAACTAATGAAAAACTGTTTTTT. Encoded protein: CASSLRLDPLATNEKLFF.

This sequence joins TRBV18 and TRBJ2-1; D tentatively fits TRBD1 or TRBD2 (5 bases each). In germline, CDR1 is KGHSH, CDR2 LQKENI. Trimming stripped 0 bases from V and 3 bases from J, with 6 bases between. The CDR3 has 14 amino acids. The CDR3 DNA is TGTGCCAGCTCACCACCGGGGGTCTACAATGAGCAGTTCTTC. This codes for CASSPPGVYNEQFF.

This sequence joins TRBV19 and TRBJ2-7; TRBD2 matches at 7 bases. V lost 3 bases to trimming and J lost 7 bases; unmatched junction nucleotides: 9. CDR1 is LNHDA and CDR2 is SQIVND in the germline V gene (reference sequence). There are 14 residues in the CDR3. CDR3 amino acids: CASSMPSGNREQYF. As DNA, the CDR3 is TGTGCCAGTAGTATGCCTAGCGGAAATCGGGAGCAGTACTTC. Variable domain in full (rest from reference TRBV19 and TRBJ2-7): DGGITQSPKYLFRKEGQNVTLSCEQNLNHDAMYWYRQDPGQGLRLIYYSQIVNDFQKGDIAEGYSVSREKKESFPLTVTSAQKNPTAFYLCASSMPSGNREQYFGPGTRLTVT.

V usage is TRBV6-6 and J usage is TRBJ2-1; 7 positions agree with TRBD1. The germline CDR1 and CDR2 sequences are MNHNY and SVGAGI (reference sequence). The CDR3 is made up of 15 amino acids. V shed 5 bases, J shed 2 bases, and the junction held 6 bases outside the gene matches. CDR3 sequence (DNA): TGTGCCAGCAGTCAGAACAGGGGCCCCTACAATGAGCAGTTCTTC. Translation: CASSQNRGPYNEQFF.

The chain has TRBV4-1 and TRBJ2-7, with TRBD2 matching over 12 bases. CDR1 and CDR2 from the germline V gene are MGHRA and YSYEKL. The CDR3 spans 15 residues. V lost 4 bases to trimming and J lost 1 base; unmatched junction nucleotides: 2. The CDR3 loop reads CASSPGLAGSYEQYF. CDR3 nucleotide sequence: TGCGCCAGCAGCCCTGGACTAGCGGGATCCTACGAGCAGTACTTC.

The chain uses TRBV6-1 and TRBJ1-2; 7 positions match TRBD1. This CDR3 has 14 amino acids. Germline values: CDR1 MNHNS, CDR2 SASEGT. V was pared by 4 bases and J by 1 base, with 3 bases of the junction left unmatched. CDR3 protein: CASSVRGFNYGYTF. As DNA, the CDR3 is TGTGCCAGCAGTGTCAGGGGGTTTAACTATGGCTACACCTTC.

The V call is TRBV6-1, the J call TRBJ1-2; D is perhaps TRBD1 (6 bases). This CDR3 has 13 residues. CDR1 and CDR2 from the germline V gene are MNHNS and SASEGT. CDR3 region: CAHHLGGAAGYTF. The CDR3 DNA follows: TGTGCACATCACCTGGGGGGCGCAGCCGGCTACACCTTC.

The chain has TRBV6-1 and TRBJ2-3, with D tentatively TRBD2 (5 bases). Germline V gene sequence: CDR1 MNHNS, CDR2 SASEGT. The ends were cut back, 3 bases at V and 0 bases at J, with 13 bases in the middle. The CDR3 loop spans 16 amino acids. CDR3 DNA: TGTGCCAGCAGTGACCCTCTAGCAGAGAGCACAGATACGCAGTATTTT. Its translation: CASSDPLAESTDTQYF.

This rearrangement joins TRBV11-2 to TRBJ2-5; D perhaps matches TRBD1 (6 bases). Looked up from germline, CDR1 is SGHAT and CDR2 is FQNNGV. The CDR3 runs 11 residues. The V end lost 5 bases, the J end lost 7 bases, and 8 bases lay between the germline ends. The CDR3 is CASSQQGTQYF. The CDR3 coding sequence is TGTGCCAGCAGCCAACAGGGGACCCAGTACTTC. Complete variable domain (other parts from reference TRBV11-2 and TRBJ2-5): EAGVAQSPRYKIIEKRQSVAFWCNPISGHATLYWYQQILGQGPKLLIQFQNNGVVDDSQLPKDRFSAERLKGVDSTLKIQPAKLEDSAVYLCASSQQGTQYFGPGTRLLVL.

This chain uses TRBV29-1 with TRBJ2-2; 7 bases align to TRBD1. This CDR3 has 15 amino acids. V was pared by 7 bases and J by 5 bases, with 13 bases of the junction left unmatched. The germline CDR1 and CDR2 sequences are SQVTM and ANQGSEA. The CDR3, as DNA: TGCAGCGCTCGAGGACCGGGACAGAGGACCGGGGAGCTGTTTTTT. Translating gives CSARGPGQRTGELFF.

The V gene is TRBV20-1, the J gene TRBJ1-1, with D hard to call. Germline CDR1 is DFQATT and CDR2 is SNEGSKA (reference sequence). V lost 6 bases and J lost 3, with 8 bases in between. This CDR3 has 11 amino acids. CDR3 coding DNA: TGCAGTGCCTCCTTCGACACTGAAGCTTTCTTT. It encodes CSASFDTEAFF.

The CDR3 reads CSVEGVGTASYEQYF. As DNA, the CDR3 is TGCAGCGTTGAAGGGGTGGGGACAGCCTCCTACGAGCAGTACTTC. The chain combines TRBV29-1 with TRBJ2-7; the match to TRBD1 covers 7 bases. The germline V gene has CDR1 SQVTM and CDR2 ANQGSEA. The CDR3 consists of 15 residues. V shed 1 base and J 0 bases; nucleotides not matched to a gene: 6.